The rows below give T cell receptor beta chains drawn from one sample of a study of T cells in Graves' hyperthyroidism and ophthalmopathy. Via MiXCR, TCRdb re-called the multiplex PCR reads, giving one row per CDR3 protein. The sample has hundreds of thousands of distinct CDR3 sequences; around 21% are singletons. The specimen was blood. These TCRs come from a man between 25 and 39 years old with Graves' ophthalmopathy. Both conserved end residues are trimmed from each CDR3. The D gene is left open where the match is weak.

j_gene	d_gene	v_gene	len	CDR3aa
TRBJ1-6	.	TRBV27	12	ASSLDMAGSPLH
TRBJ1-1	.	TRBV27	10	ASRQGVTEAF
TRBJ2-7	.	TRBV20-1	15	SARSPAGRVGGREQY
TRBJ2-7	.	TRBV7-2	13	ASSLTSVGSYEQY
TRBJ2-7	.	TRBV7-8	13	ASSLQDRVSYEQY
TRBJ2-1	.	TRBV19	13	ASSIAGWTYNEQF
TRBJ2-1	.	TRBV2	13	ASSVSVWGKNEQF
TRBJ1-4	.	TRBV20-1	14	SAYSSRGPTNEKLF
TRBJ2-7	.	TRBV3-1	10	ASSQDVGQQY
TRBJ2-1	.	TRBV28	13	ASSLGGTPYNEQF
TRBJ2-3	TRBD2	TRBV3-1	13	ASSQVLAPTDTQY
TRBJ2-1	TRBD2	TRBV29-1	13	SVEGRGRLGNEQF
TRBJ1-1	.	TRBV29-1	14	SVEDIRGQGDTEAF
TRBJ1-2	.	TRBV5-1	13	ASSPGSGRVYGYT
TRBJ1-6	TRBD1	TRBV12-3/TRBV12-4	13	ASSPQGAHNSPLH
TRBJ2-1	TRBD2	TRBV20-1	11	SARDLAGEEQF
TRBJ2-5	.	TRBV13	10	ASTSYQETQY
TRBJ2-5	TRBD2	TRBV4-1	14	ASSQERGRAGETQY
TRBJ1-1	.	TRBV29-1	9	SVVGGTEAF
TRBJ2-7	.	TRBV28	14	ASSWGGTGASYEQY
TRBJ2-1	TRBD2	TRBV28	14	ASSSLAGEVYNEQF
TRBJ1-3	.	TRBV18	13	ASSPPGRTGNTIY
TRBJ2-1	.	TRBV7-2	11	ASSPKDRNEQF
TRBJ1-1	.	TRBV19	9	TSSDNTEAF
TRBJ2-4	.	TRBV12-3/TRBV12-4	11	ASSLSDKNIQY
TRBJ2-7	.	TRBV20-1	14	SARNPLAVSSYEQY
TRBJ2-7	TRBD2	TRBV18	13	ASSHGTSGSGEQY
TRBJ1-5	TRBD1	TRBV2	12	ASKKTGENQPQH
TRBJ2-1	TRBD1	TRBV5-6	10	ASSRTDRVQF
TRBJ1-5	.	TRBV6-1	13	ASRLVGLSNQPQH
TRBJ1-5	.	TRBV20-1	12	SARDGSHNQPQH
TRBJ2-1	.	TRBV30	12	AWSVGASYNEQF
TRBJ2-7	TRBD1	TRBV5-1	13	ASSLGQTGGYEQY
TRBJ1-4	.	TRBV7-9	12	ASTPPGHHEKLF
TRBJ2-7	TRBD1	TRBV4-1	13	ASSQGGTDSYEQY
TRBJ2-7	.	TRBV18	10	ASSPYGYEQY
TRBJ1-3	TRBD1	TRBV3-1	15	ASSQVSLGRGRNTIY
TRBJ2-3	TRBD2	TRBV18	14	ASSPGPGRGTDTQY
TRBJ2-3	.	TRBV24-1	14	ATSDPRDFSTDTQY
TRBJ2-7	TRBD1	TRBV28	12	ATEPDRGSREQY
TRBJ2-5	TRBD1	TRBV7-2	14	ASSPRRQGGQETQY
TRBJ2-5	TRBD2	TRBV12-3/TRBV12-4	15	ASSLLGLAGLQETQY
TRBJ2-7	.	TRBV28	14	ASSLDTGLVLREQY
TRBJ2-2	TRBD1	TRBV7-9	16	ASSRRPGQGLRSGELF
TRBJ1-1	TRBD1	TRBV6-1	13	ASSDDRGPNTEAF
TRBJ1-5	TRBD1	TRBV6-1	13	ASARDRDSNQPQH
TRBJ2-7	TRBD2	TRBV7-3	17	ASSLRTGTSGMWSYEQY
TRBJ2-7	.	TRBV28	12	ASSLAGNYYEQY
TRBJ1-4	TRBD1	TRBV7-8	14	ASSLTTGTVNEKLF
TRBJ2-7	.	TRBV24-1	11	ATSDQRGFEQY
TRBJ1-2	TRBD1	TRBV19	12	ASRRNRGDYGYT
TRBJ2-3	.	TRBV11-2	12	ASSLDLAYFTQY
TRBJ2-7	.	TRBV20-1	7	SASDEQY
TRBJ2-3	.	TRBV29-1	17	SVFYRDSLTGTRGDTQY
TRBJ2-1	TRBD2	TRBV29-1	11	SVDSDAGVEQF